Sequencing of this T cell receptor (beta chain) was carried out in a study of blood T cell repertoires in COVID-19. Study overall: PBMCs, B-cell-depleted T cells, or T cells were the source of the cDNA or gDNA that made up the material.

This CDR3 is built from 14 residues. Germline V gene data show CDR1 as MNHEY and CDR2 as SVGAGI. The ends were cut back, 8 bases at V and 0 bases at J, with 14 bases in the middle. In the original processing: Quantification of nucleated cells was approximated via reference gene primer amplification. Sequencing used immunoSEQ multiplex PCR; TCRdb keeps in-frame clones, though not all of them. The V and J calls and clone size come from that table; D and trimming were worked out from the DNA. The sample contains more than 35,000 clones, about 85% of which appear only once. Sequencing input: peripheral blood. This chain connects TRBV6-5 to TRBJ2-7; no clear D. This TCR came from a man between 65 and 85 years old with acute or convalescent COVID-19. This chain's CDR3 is CASRPRFSSYEQYF. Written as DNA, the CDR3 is TGTGCCAGCCGGCCCAGGTTCAGCTCCTACGAGCAGTACTTC.